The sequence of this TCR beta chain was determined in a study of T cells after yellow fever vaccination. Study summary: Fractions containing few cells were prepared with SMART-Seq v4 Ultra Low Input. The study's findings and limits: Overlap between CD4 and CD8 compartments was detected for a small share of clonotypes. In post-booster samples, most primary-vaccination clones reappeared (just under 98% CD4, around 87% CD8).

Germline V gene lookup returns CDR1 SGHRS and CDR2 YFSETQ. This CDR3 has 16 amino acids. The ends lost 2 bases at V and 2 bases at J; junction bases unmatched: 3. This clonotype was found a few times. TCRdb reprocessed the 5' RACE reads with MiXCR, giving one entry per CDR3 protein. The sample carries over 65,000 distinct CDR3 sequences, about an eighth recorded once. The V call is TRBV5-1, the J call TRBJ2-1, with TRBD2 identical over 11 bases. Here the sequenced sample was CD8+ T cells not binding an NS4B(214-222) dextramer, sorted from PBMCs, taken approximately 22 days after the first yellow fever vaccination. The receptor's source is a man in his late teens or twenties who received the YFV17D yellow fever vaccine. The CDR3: CASSFYSGGAYNEQFF. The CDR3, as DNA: TGCGCCAGCAGCTTTTATAGCGGGGGGGCCTACAATGAGCAGTTCTTC.